Presented here are 26 T cell receptor beta chains from one specimen sequenced in a study of Ad26.COV2.S vaccination and SARS-CoV-2 variants. As for treatment: some 20 received Ad26.COV2.S at low or high dose, single or two shots; about 5 received placebo; per-sample allocation not given. Sampling took place 63 days after the first vaccine or placebo injection. This table comes from immunoSEQ multiplex PCR, and its TCRdb copy is limited to in-frame clones, with some not included. The table has over 300,000 clones, roughly 85% seen once. Sequenced here: peripheral blood, sampled in a trial of Ad26.COV2.S vaccine versus placebo. These receptors all come from a person aged 18 to 59 who received the Ad26.COV2.S COVID-19 vaccine or a placebo.

The chain joins TRBV5-1 to TRBJ1-1, with a possible D match to TRBD1 (5 bases). Trimming shortened V by 4 bases and J by 5 bases, and 12 bases separated the two germline ends. Germline V lookup: CDR1 SGHRS, CDR2 YFSETQ. This CDR3 is 13 amino acids long. CDR3 nucleotides: TGCGCCAGCAGCCCCCAGACAGCGACTGAAGCTTTCTTT. It codes for CASSPQTATEAFF.

This chain links TRBV9 with TRBJ2-7; D not certain. The length of the CDR3 is 13 residues. V was shortened by 2 bases and J by 6 bases, with 12 bases between the two germline ends. The germline gives CDR1 SGDLS, CDR2 YYNGEE. In nucleotides, the CDR3 is TGTGCCAGCAGCGTGGGCCTTCTGGGCGAGCAGTACTTC. Translation: CASSVGLLGEQYF.

The rearrangement links TRBV19 to TRBJ1-5; no reliable D call. The CDR3 is 15 residues long. Looked up from germline, CDR1 is LNHDA and CDR2 is SQIVND (reference sequence). With 1 base removed from V and 6 bases from J, the gap between germline ends came to 13 bases. This CDR3 is CASSIGDPIGQPQHF. The CDR3 DNA is TGTGCCAGTAGTATAGGCGACCCCATCGGTCAGCCCCAGCATTTT.

The rearrangement links TRBV11-3 to TRBJ2-7; 9 bases are a match to TRBD1. J lost 2 bases, V lost 5 bases, and 7 bases had no gene match. The CDR3 consists of 15 residues. Looked up from germline, CDR1 is SGHNT and CDR2 is YENEEA. The CDR3 DNA reads as TGTGCCAGCAGCAACTCCGGGACAGGGCCCTACGAGCAGTACTTC. Translating it yields CASSNSGTGPYEQYF.

V and J are TRBV7-2 and TRBJ2-2; 7 bases fit TRBD1. This CDR3 is 15 amino acids long. Losses at the gene ends were 1 base for V and 6 bases for J; bases not matched to a gene: 5. Per the germline V gene, CDR1 is SGHTA and CDR2 is FQGNSA. CDR3: CASSLVGTAPGELFF. The DNA for the CDR3 is TGTGCCAGCAGCTTAGTAGGGACAGCACCCGGGGAGCTGTTTTTT.

The chain couples TRBV21-1 to TRBJ1-2. TRBV21-1 is described as a pseudogene. The CDR3 length is 13 residues. For the CDR3, the DNA is TGTGCCAGCAGCGGAATAGCTAACTATGGCTACACCTTC. As protein: CASSGIANYGYTF.

The chain combines TRBV7-8 with TRBJ2-7; 9 nucleotides line up with TRBD2. The CDR3 extends over 15 amino acids. Trimming took 5 bases from V and 4 from J; bases not matched to a gene: 9. CDR1 and CDR2 from the germline V gene are SGHVS and FQNEAQ. For the CDR3, the DNA is TGTGCCAGCAGCCCTAGGGGCGGGGGGGCGTACGAGCAGTACTTC. Translation gives CASSPRGGGAYEQYF.

The chain recombines TRBV9 with TRBJ2-3; D is perhaps TRBD2 (6 bases). The germline V and J ends were trimmed by 3 bases and 0 bases, with 14 bases remaining between them. The CDR3 length is 16 residues. CDR1 and CDR2 from the germline V gene are SGDLS and YYNGEE. In DNA form, the CDR3 reads TGTGCCAGCAGCGCGAACGAGCGGGCTAGCACAGATACGCAGTATTTT. This gives the protein CASSANERASTDTQYF. The full variable domain, completed using reference TRBV9 and TRBJ2-3, is DSGVTQTPKHLITATGQRVTLRCSPRSGDLSVYWYQQSLDQGLQFLIQYYNGEERAKGNILERFSAQQFPDLHSELNLSSLELGDSALYFCASSANERASTDTQYFGPGTRLTVL.

Note on this clone: Other DNA sequences in this sample translate to the same CDR3. This chain connects TRBV6-5 to TRBJ1-3; D is unclear. Germline CDR1 reads MNHEY; CDR2 reads SVGAGI. The CDR3 runs 14 residues. Between the trimmed V and J ends, which lost 4 bases and 1 base, there was a span of 8 bases. The CDR3 loop is CASSLIGSGNTIYF. CDR3 in DNA: TGTGCCAGCAGTTTGATTGGATCTGGAAACACCATATATTTT.

The chain carries TRBV11-3 and TRBJ2-1, with 13 bases matching TRBD2. The CDR3 runs to 16 residues. V shed 5 bases and J 9 bases; nucleotides not matched to a gene: 10. CDR1 SGHNT and CDR2 YENEEA come from the germline V gene. The CDR3 bases are TGTGCCAGCAGCGGATTAGGGACTAGCGGGACTCGTGAGCAGTTCTTC. This gives the protein CASSGLGTSGTREQFF.

V is TRBV4-2 and J is TRBJ2-6, with 7 bases that match TRBD1. Germline CDR1 reads LGHNA; CDR2 reads YNFKEQ. V shed 0 bases and J 2 bases; nucleotides not matched to a gene: 10. CDR3 length: 19 amino acids. In DNA form, the CDR3 reads TGTGCCAGCAGCCAAGATAAGACCGAGACAGGGACTGGGGCCAACGTCCTGACTTTC. Amino acids: CASSQDKTETGTGANVLTF.

The gene calls are TRBV6-5 and TRBJ2-1; D assignment may be TRBD1 or TRBD2 (6 bases each). CDR1 and CDR2 from the germline V gene are MNHEY and SVGAGI. V was trimmed by 8 bases and J by 5 bases, leaving 19 bases between them. The length of the CDR3 is 15 residues. The CDR3 spells CASGGRERPNNEQFF. As DNA, the CDR3 is TGTGCCAGCGGGGGGCGGGAACGCCCTAACAATGAGCAGTTCTTC.

The V call is TRBV7-2, the J call TRBJ1-5; the D is unclear. Trimming removed 3 bases at V and 4 bases at J, with 7 bases between. The germline V gene has CDR1 SGHTA and CDR2 FQGNSA. CDR3 length: 13 residues. The CDR3 DNA sequence: TGTGCCAGCAGCTTCGCGGAAAATCAGCCCCAGCATTTT. Translation gives CASSFAENQPQHF. Using reference TRBV7-2 and TRBJ1-5 for the parts outside the CDR3, the full variable domain is GAGVSQSPSNKVTEKGKDVELRCDPISGHTALYWYRQSLGQGLEFLIYFQGNSAPDKSGLPSDRFSAERTGGSVSTLTIQRTQQEDSAVYLCASSFAENQPQHFGDGTRLSIL.

This clone counts as medium-sized. The chain joins TRBV6-2 or TRBV6-3 to TRBJ2-1; 8 nucleotides agree with TRBD2. The junction had 9 bases not matched to a gene; V was cut back by 5 bases and J by 6 bases. Per the germline V gene, CDR1 is MNHEY and CDR2 is SVGEGT. The CDR3 spans 15 residues. In nucleotides, the CDR3 is TGTGCCAGCAGTGCGACTAGCGACCTTCCCAATGAGCAGTTCTTC. It codes for CASSATSDLPNEQFF.

J is TRBJ1-2 and V is TRBV12-5, with D unclear. Trimming took 2 bases from V and 2 from J, leaving 15 bases between them. The CDR3 has 16 residues. From germline, CDR1 is LGHNT and CDR2 FRNRAP. CDR3 DNA sequence: TGTGCTAGTGGTTTGCCCCTCGGGGAGGCGAACTATGGCTACACCTTC. Residues: CASGLPLGEANYGYTF.

CDR3 protein: CASSVARHDRSYGYTF. The CDR3 DNA reads as TGTGCCAGCAGCGTAGCCAGACATGACAGAAGCTATGGCTACACCTTC. The gene calls are TRBV9 and TRBJ1-2; possibly TRBD1 for D (5 bases). V lost 0 bases and J lost 4, with 16 bases in between. Germline values: CDR1 SGDLS, CDR2 YYNGEE. CDR3 length equals 16 residues.

The chain joins TRBV5-5 to TRBJ2-1; TRBD2 is a possible D gene (6 bases). Germline CDR1 reads SGHKS; CDR2 reads YYEKEE (reference sequence). The V gene lost 5 bases and the J gene lost 3 bases, with 15 bases spanning the gap. The CDR3 has 15 residues. The DNA for the CDR3 is TGTGCCAGCAGTACCGGGATAGCGGTCTACAATGAGCAGTTCTTC. It codes for CASSTGIAVYNEQFF.

This chain uses TRBV6-5 with TRBJ1-6, with 9 positions matching TRBD1. CDR3 size: 14 residues. The V and J ends lost 7 bases and 7 bases, in that order; junction bases with no gene match: 5. Germline CDR1 and CDR2: MNHEY and SVGAGI. This CDR3 is CASNMGQGNSPLHF. The CDR3 DNA sequence: TGTGCCAGCAACATGGGACAGGGAAATTCACCCCTCCACTTT.

V usage is TRBV7-3 and J usage is TRBJ1-2; D perhaps matches TRBD1 (5 bases). This CDR3 spans 15 amino acids. The germline CDR1 and CDR2 sequences are SGHTA and FQGTGA. Trimming removed 5 bases at V and 3 bases at J, with 16 bases between. The CDR3 protein is CASSPNGGGYYGYTF. The CDR3 DNA follows: TGTGCCAGCAGCCCGAACGGGGGAGGGTACTATGGCTACACCTTC.

A remark on this clone: In the same sample, other DNA sequences code for this CDR3. V is TRBV5-1 and J is TRBJ1-5, with D possibly being TRBD1 (6 bases). CDR1 SGHRS and CDR2 YFSETQ come from the germline V gene. This CDR3 has 14 amino acids. V lost 2 bases and J 2 bases, leaving 8 bases between the germline ends. In DNA, the CDR3 is TGCGCCAGCAGCTTCGCAGGGGGCAATCAGCCCCAGCATTTT. This codes for CASSFAGGNQPQHF.

The rearrangement joins TRBV5-1 to TRBJ2-5; no clear D. V was clipped by 1 base and J by 2 bases, with 9 bases between them. The CDR3 runs 14 residues. CDR1 and CDR2 (germline): SGHRS, YFSETQ. The CDR3 coding sequence is TGCGCCAGCAGCTTGATGCCCCCTCAAGAGACCCAGTACTTC. Amino acids: CASSLMPPQETQYF.

The V gene is TRBV6-5, the J gene TRBJ1-1; unclear D gene. CDR1 is MNHEY, CDR2 SVGAGI, per germline. Trimming removed 2 bases at V and 1 base at J, with 8 bases between. The CDR3 has 14 amino acids. Here the CDR3 DNA reads TGTGCCAGCAGTTACGAGAGCTGGAACACTGAAGCTTTCTTT. Translated: CASSYESWNTEAFF.

The V call is TRBV11-2, the J call TRBJ2-3; D is tentatively TRBD1 or TRBD2 (5 bases each). Germline V lookup: CDR1 SGHAT, CDR2 FQNNGV. The CDR3 runs 14 residues. V lost 2 bases and J lost 7, with 13 bases in between. DNA for the CDR3: TGTGCCAGCAGCTTAAGAGGGGACGGGCATACGCAGTATTTT. Protein product: CASSLRGDGHTQYF.

The J gene is TRBJ1-2, the V gene TRBV7-2, with 8 bases fitting TRBD1. Looked up from germline, CDR1 is SGHTA and CDR2 is FQGNSA. This CDR3 is 16 amino acids long. The junction had 15 bases not matched to a gene; V was cut back by 5 bases and J by 7 bases. DNA of the CDR3: TGTGCCAGCAGCCTCGAAAGACAGGGGTTATTAGGTGGCTACACCTTC. Translated, it gives CASSLERQGLLGGYTF.

This chain links TRBV7-2 with TRBJ1-2; maybe TRBD1 (6 bases). V lost 5 bases and J lost 4, with 20 bases in between. The CDR3 consists of 16 residues. Germline CDR1 SGHTA, CDR2 FQGNSA. As DNA, the CDR3 is TGTGCCAGCAGCCGTACCGGCCAGGGGATTTCCTATGGCTACACCTTC. Its translation: CASSRTGQGISYGYTF.

This chain connects TRBV7-4 to TRBJ2-2; no reliable D call. Trimming cost V 2 bases and J 7 bases, with 14 bases left between them. Germline V gives CDR1 SGHVT, CDR2 SQSDAQ. This CDR3 comprises 15 residues. CDR3 coding DNA: TGTGCCAGCAGCTTAATCCCCCTAGAGGACGGGGAGCTGTTTTTT. Translation gives CASSLIPLEDGELFF.